The next 21 T cell receptor beta chains were all read from a single sample in a study of Graves' ophthalmopathy and Graves' hyperthyroidism (dated by TCRdb to 2017 to 2018). For sequencing, an Illumina HiSeq 2000 was employed. For repertoire sequencing, the TCR beta CDR3 regions were amplified from RNA transcripts. The first round was an RT-PCR using HTBI primers with the Qiagen OneStep RT-PCR kit, and this first round was followed by a second-round multiplex PCR, then size selection and purification. TCRdb passed the public sequencing reads through fastp at Q25 and MiXCR, retaining productive beta sequences. Rows matching on CDR3 protein sequence are summarized as one entry with the most common DNA and genes. The sample table records hundreds of thousands of distinct CDR3 sequences; 40% to 50% of these occur just once. The ten largest clones take up around 43% of the sample. The sample comprised peripheral blood. Receptors originate from an adult man with Graves' ophthalmopathy.

This chain uses TRBV20-1 with TRBJ2-7, with D tentatively TRBD1 (5 bases). Germline V gene data show CDR1 as DFQATT and CDR2 as SNEGSKA (reference sequence). Trimming stripped 6 bases from V and 7 bases from J, with 13 bases between. This CDR3 is built from 11 residues. CDR3 sequence (DNA): TGCAGTGCGGCCTCGAAGGGGGAGCAGTACTTC. Residues: CSAASKGEQYF.

This clonotype came up a few times. CDR3 nucleotide sequence: TGTGCCAGTAGTACTCCATTATACGCCGGGGAGCTGTTTTTT. Translating gives CASSTPLYAGELFF. The chain employs TRBV19 and TRBJ2-2; D gene unclear. This CDR3 has 14 residues. The ends were cut back, 4 bases at V and 6 bases at J, with 12 bases in the middle. CDR1 and CDR2 (germline): LNHDA, SQIVND (reference sequence).

This chain links TRBV10-3 with TRBJ2-5, with D perhaps matching TRBD1 or TRBD2 (5 bases each). Trimming removed 10 bases at V and 2 bases at J, with 17 bases between. Germline-derived CDR1 and CDR2 are ENHRY and SYGVKD. The CDR3 runs 14 residues. CDR3 protein: CASTPGWGQETQYF. CDR3 in DNA: TGTGCCAGCACCCCCGGGTGGGGGCAAGAGACCCAGTACTTC.

The chain recombines TRBV12-3 or TRBV12-4 with TRBJ2-7; unclear D gene. The length of the CDR3 is 12 residues. V shed 6 bases and J shed 5 bases, with 11 bases lying between them. In DNA form, the CDR3 reads TGTGCCAGCAGCCCCAACGCCCACGAGCAGTACTTC. It encodes CASSPNAHEQYF.

In nucleotides, the CDR3 is TGTGCCAGCAGCTTGGCCGGGACAGGGCCCTACGAGCAGTACTTC. This encodes CASSLAGTGPYEQYF. The chain uses TRBV5-6 and TRBJ2-7; 9 bases are shared with TRBD1. CDR3 size: 15 residues. Germline V gene lookup returns CDR1 SGHDT and CDR2 YYEEEE. Trimming cost V 0 bases and J 2 bases; bases outside gene matches: 3.

This clonotype was recorded at least ten times. CDR3 amino acids: CASSEGTIQETQYF. DNA for the CDR3: TGTGCCAGCAGTGAAGGGACTATTCAAGAGACCCAGTACTTC. The chain uses TRBV2 and TRBJ2-5; possible D gene TRBD2, 6 bases. V lost 1 base to trimming and J lost 2 bases, with 8 bases between them. Germline values: CDR1 SNHLY, CDR2 FYNNEI. This CDR3 region has 14 residues.

This clonotype was detected only a few times. The chain combines TRBV2 with TRBJ1-4; no definite D call. Per the germline V gene, CDR1 is SNHLY and CDR2 is FYNNEI. This CDR3 spans 12 amino acids. V gave up 7 bases and J gave up 3 bases, with 6 bases separating them. In nucleotides, the CDR3 is TGTGCCAGCAAAGTACCTAATGAAAAACTGTTTTTT. Translated, it gives CASKVPNEKLFF. The entire variable domain, with the rest obtained from reference TRBV2 and TRBJ1-4, is as follows: EPEVTQTPSHQVTQMGQEVILRCVPISNHLYFYWYRQILGQKVEFLVSFYNNEISEKSEIFDDQFSVERPDGSNFTLKIRSTKLEDSAMYFCASKVPNEKLFFGSGTQLSVL.

There are many counts of this clonotype. Germline and junction disagree at one end, which may indicate a read error. In DNA, the CDR3 is TGTGCCAGCAGTTTCGGGGGTAATCAGCCCCAGCATTTT. Protein: CASSFGGNQPQHF. The genes are TRBV5-1 and TRBJ1-5, with D perhaps matching TRBD1 (5 bases). There are 13 residues in the CDR3. Germline V gene sequence: CDR1 SGHRS, CDR2 YFSETQ.

This sequence joins TRBV20-1 and TRBJ2-2; D gene uncertain. The V and J ends lost 0 bases and 3 bases respectively, with 5 bases between them. Germline V gives CDR1 DFQATT, CDR2 SNEGSKA (reference sequence). This CDR3 region has 13 residues. The CDR3 DNA reads TGCAGTGCTAGAGAAGAGTACACCGGGGAGCTGTTTTTT. Amino acids: CSAREEYTGELFF.

The genes are TRBV2 and TRBJ1-2, with D tentatively TRBD1 (6 bases). V lost 5 bases to trimming and J lost 4 bases, with 11 bases between them. The CDR3 consists of 13 residues. Looked up from germline, CDR1 is SNHLY and CDR2 is FYNNEI. The CDR3 bases are TGTGCCAGCAGTTTTAGGGGGGCCTATGGCTACACCTTC. This sequence encodes CASSFRGAYGYTF.

The genes are TRBV10-3 and TRBJ2-5; TRBD2 matches 8 bases. The J segment lost 4 bases and the V segment lost 0 bases, leaving 4 bases of the junction unmatched. The CDR3 is 15 residues long. The germline CDR1 and CDR2 sequences are ENHRY and SYGVKD. CDR3 in DNA: TGTGCCATCAGTGAGTCAGCGGGAGACAGAGAGACCCAGTACTTC. It yields the protein CAISESAGDRETQYF.

The sample holds a few counts of this clonotype. The chain recombines TRBV6-1 with TRBJ1-2; TRBD1 matches at 7 bases. This CDR3 comprises 14 residues. V was pared by 6 bases and J by 5 bases, with 9 bases of the junction left unmatched. Germline CDR1 MNHNS, CDR2 SASEGT. The CDR3 bases are TGTGCCAGCAGCTCCCCGGGACAGCCTTATGGCTACACCTTC. Protein: CASSSPGQPYGYTF.

This chain links TRBV5-1 with TRBJ2-2; 7 bases agree with TRBD1. Germline assignment: CDR1 SGHRS and CDR2 YFSETQ. The CDR3 covers 17 residues. Unmatched junction bases numbered 15, after V lost 4 bases and J lost 6 bases. CDR3 amino acids: CASSLDRQTGLAGELFF. CDR3 in DNA: TGCGCCAGCAGCCTCGACCGTCAGACAGGGCTGGCCGGGGAGCTGTTTTTT.

The chain carries TRBV10-3 and TRBJ2-7, with TRBD2 matching 8 bases. CDR1 is ENHRY and CDR2 is SYGVKD in the germline V gene. With V trimmed by 3 bases and J by 0 bases, 1 base remained unmatched. The CDR3 extends over 14 amino acids. In nucleotides, the CDR3 is TGTGCCATCAGTGACAGCGGGAGCTCCTACGAGCAGTACTTC. It encodes CAISDSGSSYEQYF.

V is TRBV11-2 and J is TRBJ2-5, with unresolved D. Trimming stripped 3 bases from V and 1 base from J, with 21 bases between. The CDR3 runs to 18 residues. Per germline, CDR1 SGHAT and CDR2 FQNNGV. The CDR3 sequence: CASSFEVGRKIIQETQYF. For the CDR3, the DNA is TGTGCCAGCAGCTTTGAGGTCGGACGGAAGATTATCCAAGAGACCCAGTACTTC. Full variable domain (missing parts from reference TRBV11-2 and TRBJ2-5): EAGVAQSPRYKIIEKRQSVAFWCNPISGHATLYWYQQILGQGPKLLIQFQNNGVVDDSQLPKDRFSAERLKGVDSTLKIQPAKLEDSAVYLCASSFEVGRKIIQETQYFGPGTRLLVL.

This clonotype was seen many times. The chain couples TRBV24-1 to TRBJ2-5; no definite D call. The CDR3 is 13 amino acids. Trimming removed 3 bases from V and 1 base from J, with 5 bases in between. The germline V gene has CDR1 KGHDR and CDR2 SFDVKD. The CDR3 nucleotides read TGTGCCACCAGTGATGGGTCCCAAGAGACCCAGTACTTC. This translates into CATSDGSQETQYF.

This clonotype was picked up one time. The chain combines TRBV12-3 or TRBV12-4 with TRBJ2-7; weak D call: TRBD2 (7 bases). Between the trimmed V and J ends, which lost 6 bases and 1 base, there was a span of 13 bases. The CDR3 loop spans 14 amino acids. The CDR3 DNA follows: TGTGCCAGCAGCCGTCGGGGGGCGTCCTACGAGCAGTACTTC. It specifies CASSRRGASYEQYF.

The chain uses TRBV29-1 and TRBJ1-1; no clear D. The CDR3 spans 15 residues. The germline V gene has CDR1 SQVTM and CDR2 ANQGSEA. Trimming cost V 6 bases and J 0 bases, with 17 bases left between them. CDR3 bases: TGCAGCGTCCGGACCTCGGGCACGTTGAACACTGAAGCTTTCTTT. Amino acid sequence: CSVRTSGTLNTEAFF.

A few counts support this clonotype. This rearrangement joins TRBV7-9 to TRBJ1-4; 7 bases align to TRBD1. V was clipped by 5 bases and J by 6 bases; unmatched bases: 12. From germline, CDR1 is SEHNR and CDR2 FQNEAQ (reference sequence). The CDR3 totals 16 residues. The CDR3 protein is CASSPETGPDDEKLFF. The CDR3 DNA follows: TGTGCCAGCAGCCCCGAGACAGGGCCTGACGATGAAAAACTGTTTTTT.

The chain links TRBV7-9 to TRBJ1-4; 8 nucleotides line up with TRBD1. Trimming at V came to 6 bases and at J to 7 bases, leaving 7 bases not matched to a gene. The germline CDR1 and CDR2 sequences are SEHNR and FQNEAQ (reference sequence). The CDR3 totals 14 residues. The CDR3 DNA is TGTGCCAGCAGTTCAGACAGGGGAGGTGAAAAACTGTTTTTT. Protein product: CASSSDRGGEKLFF.

The CDR3 here is CASVGPGETQYF. The CDR3 DNA reads as TGTGCCAGCGTCGGGCCTGGGGAGACCCAGTACTTC. This chain joins TRBV2 and TRBJ2-5; D is ambiguous. Germline V gene data show CDR1 as SNHLY and CDR2 as FYNNEI. V lost 8 bases to trimming and J lost 5 bases, with 12 bases between them. The CDR3 totals 12 residues. Filled out from reference TRBV2 and TRBJ2-5, the complete variable domain reads EPEVTQTPSHQVTQMGQEVILRCVPISNHLYFYWYRQILGQKVEFLVSFYNNEISEKSEIFDDQFSVERPDGSNFTLKIRSTKLEDSAMYFCASVGPGETQYFGPGTRLLVL.